Below, 22 T cell receptor beta chains from the same sample are listed, as sequenced in a study of OX40 agonist ivuxolimab in advanced cancers. Only in-frame clones appear in the TCRdb table, and some are missing; sequencing was by immunoSEQ multiplex PCR. Among just under 80,000 clones listed, 89% were seen once. The sample in question was CD4+ or CD8+ T cells sorted from blood, obtained in a trial of the OX40 agonist ivuxolimab. These receptors were collected from an adult with an advanced solid tumor such as melanoma, head and neck, liver or kidney cancer.

J is TRBJ1-1 and V is TRBV7-2; 8 bases are shared with TRBD1. With 5 bases clipped from V and 3 bases from J, the junction kept 17 bases outside the gene matches. Per germline, CDR1 SGHTA and CDR2 FQGNSA. The CDR3 length is 18 residues. The CDR3 nucleotides read TGTGCCAGCAGCCGAGGATTCCCAGGGGAGGGACAGGACACTGAAGCTTTCTTT. Its protein is CASSRGFPGEGQDTEAFF.

The gene calls are TRBV27 and TRBJ1-1, with a tentative D call TRBD1 (6 bases). V lost 6 bases and J lost 6, with 23 bases in between. Per germline, CDR1 MNHEY and CDR2 SMNVEV (reference sequence). This CDR3 is built from 16 residues. CDR3: CASRSANGTPRSEAFF. CDR3 in DNA: TGTGCCAGCAGGAGCGCCAACGGGACACCCCGATCTGAAGCTTTCTTT.

The chain joins TRBV9 to TRBJ2-2, with 14 positions matching TRBD2. Germline V gene lookup returns CDR1 SGDLS and CDR2 YYNGEE. With V trimmed by 3 bases and J by 2 bases, 9 bases remained unmatched. The CDR3 sequence is 19 residues long. The CDR3 DNA reads TGTGCCAGCAGCGCCACCGGGACTAGCGGGAGTAGAAACACCGGGGAGCTGTTTTTT. It yields the protein CASSATGTSGSRNTGELFF.

This chain joins TRBV28 and TRBJ2-5; a weak D match, TRBD1 (6 bases). The V and J ends lost 4 bases and 2 bases respectively, with 8 bases between them. The CDR3 contains 13 residues. Per the germline V gene, CDR1 is MDHEN and CDR2 is SYDVKM. This CDR3 reads CASSSGQQETQYF. CDR3 bases: TGTGCCAGCAGTTCGGGACAACAAGAGACCCAGTACTTC. The full variable domain, completed using reference TRBV28 and TRBJ2-5, is DVKVTQSSRYLVKRTGEKVFLECVQDMDHENMFWYRQDPGLGLRLIYFSYDVKMKEKGDIPEGYSVSREKKERFSLILESASTNQTSMYLCASSSGQQETQYFGPGTRLLVL.

The J gene is TRBJ2-2, the V gene TRBV6-1, with D unclear. V was trimmed by 6 bases and J by 4 bases, leaving 9 bases between them. CDR3 length: 13 amino acids. Germline CDR1 and CDR2: MNHNS and SASEGT. The CDR3 loop is CASSPRSTGELFF. The DNA for the CDR3 is TGTGCCAGCAGCCCGCGGTCCACCGGGGAGCTGTTTTTT.

The CDR3 region has the DNA TGCAGCGTTGGCTCCCAGGACGGGAGATCCTCTGGGGCCAACGTCCTGACTTTC. This translates into CSVGSQDGRSSGANVLTF. The V call is TRBV29-1, the J call TRBJ2-6; D is perhaps TRBD2 (6 bases). Trimming removed 4 bases from V and 0 bases from J, with 19 bases in between. This CDR3 has 18 residues. Germline-derived CDR1 and CDR2 are SQVTM and ANQGSEA.

This chain joins TRBV28 and TRBJ2-5, with 12 bases fitting TRBD2. The assigned J gene may be wrong: the sequence end matches TRBJ2-7 better. Germline loops: CDR1 MDHEN, CDR2 SYDVKM. CDR3 size: 15 residues. The CDR3 reads CASSVTSGGSYEQYF. CDR3 nucleotides: TGTGCCAGCAGCGTGACTAGCGGGGGCTCCTACGAGCAGTACTTC.

The gene calls are TRBV27 and TRBJ2-4; no clear D. V lost 2 bases, J lost 0 bases, and 14 bases lay in between. This CDR3 is 17 amino acids long. Germline assignment: CDR1 MNHEY and CDR2 SMNVEV (reference sequence). DNA of the CDR3: TGTGCCAGCAGTTTAAACCCGAGAGCCATAGCCAAAAACATTCAGTACTTC. It codes for CASSLNPRAIAKNIQYF.

This sequence joins TRBV5-1 and TRBJ1-2; D call uncertain. The V end lost 4 bases, the J end lost 7 bases, and 14 bases lay between the germline ends. Germline V gene data show CDR1 as SGHRS and CDR2 as YFSETQ. The CDR3 length is 13 residues. The CDR3 protein is CASSSTAGRGYTF. The CDR3 DNA is TGCGCCAGCAGCAGCACAGCTGGGCGTGGCTACACCTTC. Together with reference TRBV5-1 and TRBJ1-2, the CDR3 gives the full variable domain: KAGVTQTPRYLIKTRGQQVTLSCSPISGHRSVSWYQQTPGQGLQFLFEYFSETQRNKGNFPGRFSGRQFSNSRSEMNVSTLELGDSALYLCASSSTAGRGYTFGSGTRLTVV.

The chain combines TRBV18 with TRBJ2-7; unclear D gene. Germline V gene sequence: CDR1 KGHSH, CDR2 LQKENI. CDR3 length: 12 amino acids. V lost 3 bases to trimming and J lost 2 bases, with 5 bases between them. The CDR3 DNA reads as TGTGCCAGCTCACCGACGACCTACGAGCAGTACTTC. Translated: CASSPTTYEQYF.

J is TRBJ2-7 and V is TRBV6-5; 10 bases agree with TRBD2. Germline-derived CDR1 and CDR2 are MNHEY and SVGAGI. V lost 5 bases and J lost 2; bases outside the gene matches: 3. The CDR3 has 14 residues. CDR3 in amino acids: CASSPGLAAYEQYF. CDR3 in DNA: TGTGCCAGCAGTCCTGGACTAGCGGCCTACGAGCAGTACTTC.

This chain uses TRBV10-3 with TRBJ2-3, with 7 nucleotides matching TRBD2. CDR1 is ENHRY and CDR2 is SYGVKD in the germline V gene. This CDR3 contains 17 residues. The V gene end was trimmed by 6 bases and the J gene end by 4 bases; junction bases not matched to a gene: 16. Written as DNA, the CDR3 is TGTGCCATCAGAGGTCGGGCGGGAGTAGCCCACCCAGATACGCAGTATTTT. It translates to CAIRGRAGVAHPDTQYF.

CDR3: CASSLTGAAQNTEAFF. In DNA form, the CDR3 reads TGTGCCAGCAGCTTAACAGGGGCCGCTCAGAACACTGAAGCTTTCTTT. V usage is TRBV7-6 and J usage is TRBJ1-1; 7 bases map to TRBD1. The CDR3 extends over 16 amino acids. Germline loops: CDR1 SGHVS, CDR2 FNYEAQ. V lost 2 bases and J lost 1; bases outside the gene matches: 7. Complete variable domain (other parts from reference TRBV7-6 and TRBJ1-1): GAGVSQSPRYKVTKRGQDVALRCDPISGHVSLYWYRQALGQGPEFLTYFNYEAQQDKSGLPNDRFSAERPEGSISTLTIQRTEQRDSAMYRCASSLTGAAQNTEAFFGQGTRLTVV.

The chain couples TRBV19 to TRBJ2-3; 13 nucleotides match TRBD2. V lost 0 bases to trimming and J lost 5 bases; unmatched junction nucleotides: 5. The germline V gene has CDR1 LNHDA and CDR2 SQIVND (reference sequence). CDR3 length: 17 residues. CDR3 DNA: TGTGCCAGTAGTATAGAGTTTGGACTAGCGGGAGAAGATACGCAGTATTTT. Encoded protein: CASSIEFGLAGEDTQYF. Complete variable domain (other parts from reference TRBV19 and TRBJ2-3): DGGITQSPKYLFRKEGQNVTLSCEQNLNHDAMYWYRQDPGQGLRLIYYSQIVNDFQKGDIAEGYSVSREKKESFPLTVTSAQKNPTAFYLCASSIEFGLAGEDTQYFGPGTRLTVL.

V is TRBV4-1 and J is TRBJ1-4; D uncertain. Trimming stripped 0 bases from V and 1 base from J, with 6 bases between. Per the germline V gene, CDR1 is MGHRA and CDR2 is YSYEKL. This CDR3 is built from 15 residues. The CDR3 coding sequence is TGCGCCAGCAGCCAAGATAGGAGAACTAATGAAAAACTGTTTTTT. It encodes CASSQDRRTNEKLFF.

The chain has TRBV10-3 and TRBJ1-2; TRBD1 agrees at 10 bases. V was clipped by 4 bases and J by 6 bases; unmatched bases: 5. Germline V gives CDR1 ENHRY, CDR2 SYGVKD. This CDR3 is built from 14 residues. The CDR3 DNA reads as TGTGCCATCAGTGCCCTGACAGGGGGCGATGGCTACACCTTC. It specifies CAISALTGGDGYTF.

The rearrangement links TRBV10-3 to TRBJ1-5; D is unresolved. This CDR3 is built from 15 residues. Germline CDR1 reads ENHRY; CDR2 reads SYGVKD. V was trimmed by 5 bases and J by 6 bases, leaving 17 bases between them. CDR3 DNA: TGTGCCATCAGTTCAGATGGACCGCCGGGTCAGCCCCAGCATTTT. Protein: CAISSDGPPGQPQHF.

The chain is built from TRBV6-6 and TRBJ1-2, with D unresolved. The CDR3 has 11 residues. From germline, CDR1 is MNHNY and CDR2 SVGAGI (reference sequence). The V and J ends lost 5 bases and 5 bases respectively, with 6 bases between them. The CDR3 loop is CASSRDYGYTF. In DNA form, the CDR3 reads TGTGCCAGCAGTAGGGATTATGGCTACACCTTC.

This clone was seen a single time. The chain carries TRBV27 and TRBJ2-5, with D unresolved. Germline CDR1 reads MNHEY; CDR2 reads SMNVEV (reference sequence). Trimming took off 2 bases at V and 6 bases at J, with 10 bases between the two ends. The length of the CDR3 is 13 residues. The CDR3: CASSLGLRQTQYF. The CDR3, as DNA: TGTGCCAGCAGTTTAGGGTTAAGGCAGACCCAGTACTTC.

This clone has a handful of counts. The genes are TRBV5-1 and TRBJ2-2; perhaps TRBD2 as D (6 bases). The V gene lost 5 bases and the J gene lost 0 bases, with 14 bases spanning the gap. Germline values: CDR1 SGHRS, CDR2 YFSETQ. The CDR3 has 16 amino acids. The CDR3 bases are TGCGCCAGCAGTCGGGACTCAAGCCCGAACACCGGGGAGCTGTTTTTT. The encoded protein is CASSRDSSPNTGELFF.

This clone was seen a single time. This sample includes further DNA sequences coding for the same CDR3. The rearrangement links TRBV18 to TRBJ1-3, with D possibly TRBD1 on 5 matching bases. The CDR3 extends over 15 amino acids. With 5 bases removed from V and 0 bases from J, the gap between germline ends came to 11 bases. The germline gives CDR1 KGHSH, CDR2 LQKENI. As DNA, the CDR3 is TGTGCCAGCTCATCCGGGACCGTCTCTGGAAACACCATATATTTT. Amino acid sequence: CASSSGTVSGNTIYF.

The chain is built from TRBV6-1 and TRBJ1-3; D is unclear. The CDR3 runs to 15 residues. The V end was cut by 3 bases, the J end by 2 bases, with 11 bases between. The germline CDR1 and CDR2 sequences are MNHNS and SASEGT. In DNA, the CDR3 is TGTGCCAGCAGTGATAGTCAGTCTACTGGAAACACCATATATTTT. Translated: CASSDSQSTGNTIYF.